The 7 T cell receptor beta chains in this list originate from one sample, sequenced in a study of PD-1 blockade in classical Hodgkin lymphoma. The repertoire was sequenced with immunoSEQ multiplex PCR; TCRdb's copy has only in-frame clones and lacks some. The sample comprises more than 2,500 clones, roughly 69% of which are singletons, and approximately 17% rests with the top ten. Each of the patients experienced relapse following autologous stem cell transplantation, and their brentuximab vedotin exposure differed. Negative selection with magnets was how CD8+ T cells were isolated from the thawed PBMCs. The sequencing used CD8+ T cells from blood, collected at baseline. These receptors were collected from a human donor with classical Hodgkin lymphoma.

DNA for the CDR3: TGCGCCAGCAGCCCAATCACCGGGACAGGGGCCGAGCAGTACTTC. Its protein product is CASSPITGTGAEQYF. V usage is TRBV4-3 and J usage is TRBJ2-7; 10 positions match TRBD1. The CDR3 consists of 15 residues. The V segment lost 4 bases and the J segment 6 bases; nucleotides outside the gene matches: 9. The germline CDR1 and CDR2 sequences are LGHNA and YSLEER.

This chain joins TRBV28 and TRBJ2-7; weak D call: TRBD1 (5 bases). This CDR3 region has 16 residues. The V end lost 5 bases, the J end lost 0 bases, and 17 bases lay between the germline ends. CDR1 and CDR2 (germline): MDHEN, SYDVKM. The CDR3, as DNA: TGTGCCAGCAGTCCAATACAGGCTGACAGCTCCTACGAGCAGTACTTC. Translation gives CASSPIQADSSYEQYF.

The chain uses TRBV28 and TRBJ2-3; 13 nucleotides agree with TRBD2. The germline gives CDR1 MDHEN, CDR2 SYDVKM. V was pared by 7 bases and J by 1 base, with 5 bases of the junction left unmatched. The CDR3 is 16 residues long. The CDR3 loop reads CASNPGLAGGTDTQYF. In DNA form, the CDR3 reads TGTGCCAGCAATCCCGGACTAGCGGGGGGCACAGATACGCAGTATTTT. The variable domain in full, completed from reference TRBV28 and TRBJ2-3, reads DVKVTQSSRYLVKRTGEKVFLECVQDMDHENMFWYRQDPGLGLRLIYFSYDVKMKEKGDIPEGYSVSREKKERFSLILESASTNQTSMYLCASNPGLAGGTDTQYFGPGTRLTVL.

The V and J genes are TRBV6-5 and TRBJ1-6; D not certain. This CDR3 contains 16 residues. V shed 4 bases and J shed 0 bases, with 10 bases lying between them. Germline lookup yields CDR1 MNHEY and CDR2 SVGAGI. In nucleotides, the CDR3 is TGTGCCAGCAGTTCCTGGCTGCACTCCTATAATTCACCCCTCCACTTT. Amino acid sequence: CASSSWLHSYNSPLHF.

J is TRBJ1-2 and V is TRBV4-1; D remains unclear. Trimming pared 2 bases from V and 0 bases from J, leaving 10 bases between. The germline CDR1 and CDR2 sequences are MGHRA and YSYEKL. The CDR3 is made up of 15 amino acids. Here the CDR3 DNA reads TGCGCCAGCAGCCAACCGACCGTAGCTAACTATGGCTACACCTTC. As protein: CASSQPTVANYGYTF.

This chain connects TRBV27 to TRBJ2-1; possibly TRBD2 for D (6 bases). CDR1 is MNHEY, CDR2 SMNVEV, per germline (reference sequence). V lost 2 bases to trimming and J lost 6 bases, with 8 bases between them. This CDR3 is 13 amino acids long. The CDR3 loop reads CASSLHSGNEQFF. DNA for the CDR3: TGTGCCAGCAGTTTACATAGCGGCAATGAGCAGTTCTTC.

The chain employs TRBV2 and TRBJ2-1; 11 bases align to TRBD1. Per germline, CDR1 SNHLY and CDR2 FYNNEI. The CDR3 has 13 residues. The CDR3 protein is CTIPGQGVDEQFF. The CDR3, as DNA: TGTACCATACCGGGACAGGGGGTCGATGAGCAGTTCTTC.